This entry describes one T cell receptor (beta chain). Antigen unknown. This entry comes from a study of T cells in localized non-small cell lung cancer. Study-level results: Maximal T cell clonality occurred in uninvolved adjacent lung, with tumor ranking below it. Appearances in adjacent lung were noted for a median roughly 50 of the top 100 tumor clones. Tumor samples were not multi-region, leaving intratumor heterogeneity unexcluded.

TCRdb's copy holds only in-frame clones and misses some; the assay was immunoSEQ multiplex PCR. The sample consists of approximately 67,000 clones, roughly 81% of them appearing once. V lost 1 base and J lost 6; bases outside the gene matches: 7. The CDR3 contains 16 residues. In germline, CDR1 is SEHNR, CDR2 FQNEAQ (reference sequence). The TCR sequence derives from a female donor older than 55 with stage I lung adenocarcinoma. The rearrangement links TRBV7-9 to TRBJ2-1; 9 nucleotides match TRBD2. The sample consisted of peripheral blood, taken before any cancer treatment. The CDR3 loop reads CASSLEGGRARNEQFF. Here the CDR3 DNA reads TGTGCCAGCAGCTTAGAGGGCGGGAGGGCCCGCAATGAGCAGTTCTTC.